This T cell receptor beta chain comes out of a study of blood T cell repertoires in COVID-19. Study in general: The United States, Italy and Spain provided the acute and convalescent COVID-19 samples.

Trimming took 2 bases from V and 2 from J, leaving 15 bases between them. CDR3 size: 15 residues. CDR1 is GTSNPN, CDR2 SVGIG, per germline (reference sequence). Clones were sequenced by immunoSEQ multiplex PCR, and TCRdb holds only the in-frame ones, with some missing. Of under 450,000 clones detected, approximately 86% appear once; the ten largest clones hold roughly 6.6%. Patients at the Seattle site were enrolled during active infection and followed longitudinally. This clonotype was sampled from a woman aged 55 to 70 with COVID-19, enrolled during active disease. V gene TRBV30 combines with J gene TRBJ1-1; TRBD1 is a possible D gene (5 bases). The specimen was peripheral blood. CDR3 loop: CAWSSPAQVNTEAFF. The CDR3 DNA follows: TGTGCCTGGAGTTCCCCCGCACAGGTCAACACTGAAGCTTTCTTT.